This T cell receptor (beta chain) was profiled in a study of shared clonotypes between healthy human individuals. Study at large: Every donor yielded three CD4 naive, three CD4 memory, two CD8 naive and one CD8 memory plate.

This table comes from immunoSEQ multiplex PCR, and its TCRdb copy is limited to in-frame clones, with some not included. The table records under 850,000 clones, around 92% of them present only once. Remarks on this clone: Its specificity is unknown.

Regarding the study as a whole: Only a few donors were included, so the genetic and exposure-history diversity represented was limited. Sharing of clonotypes among donors was expected to vary with sequencing depth.

The naive CD8 subset, CD45RO-negative cells positively selected for CCR7, excluded terminally differentiated effector memory CD45RA+ cells. The TCR comes from a man aged 25 to 40 in good health. The specimen sequenced was naive CD8+ T cells sorted from blood.

The CDR3 loop is CASSFGTGGEPNYGYTF. The CDR3 nucleotides are TGTGCCAGCAGTTTCGGGACAGGGGGAGAACCTAACTATGGCTACACCTTC. This chain connects TRBV28 to TRBJ1-2, with 11 bases matching TRBD1. The CDR3 is 17 residues long. The germline V gene has CDR1 MDHEN and CDR2 SYDVKM. The ends lost 3 bases at V and 0 bases at J; junction bases unmatched: 6.